The 25 T cell receptor beta chains below come from one sample, sequenced in a study of blood T cell repertoires in COVID-19. Method: immunoSEQ multiplex PCR; TCRdb's copy keeps in-frame clones and lacks some. The sample records approximately 150,000 clones, 87% being singletons. Sequenced: PBMCs or T cells enriched from blood (not recorded which). The source is a middle-aged woman who had been exposed to COVID-19.

The gene calls are TRBV6-5 and TRBJ2-6; D gene uncertain. This CDR3 is built from 13 residues. Trimming left V 9 bases short and J 1 base short, with 7 bases between. Germline values: CDR1 MNHEY, CDR2 SVGAGI. The CDR3 spells CASQISGANVLTF. The CDR3 DNA reads TGTGCCAGTCAGATATCTGGGGCCAACGTCCTGACTTTC.

The chain carries TRBV6-5 and TRBJ1-6, with 7 positions matching TRBD1. The CDR3 runs 14 residues. V shed 6 bases, J shed 7 bases, and the junction held 6 bases outside the gene matches. CDR1 is MNHEY, CDR2 SVGAGI, per germline. The CDR3 DNA sequence: TGTGCCAGCAGGCGGGACAGCGCGAATTCACCCCTCCACTTT. Amino acid sequence: CASRRDSANSPLHF.

The chain employs TRBV11-2 and TRBJ1-6, with TRBD1 as a possible D gene (6 bases). The germline V gene has CDR1 SGHAT and CDR2 FQNNGV. V dropped 5 bases and J dropped 11 bases, with 16 bases sitting between them. The CDR3 has 14 residues. The CDR3 sequence is CASSQMWGQAPLHF. The CDR3 bases are TGTGCCAGCAGCCAAATGTGGGGACAAGCACCCCTCCACTTT.

This sequence joins TRBV5-1 and TRBJ1-2; no definite D call. The germline CDR1 and CDR2 sequences are SGHRS and YFSETQ. This CDR3 region has 15 residues. Between the trimmed V and J ends, which lost 5 bases and 4 bases, there was a span of 18 bases. CDR3 sequence (DNA): TGCGCCAGCAGTACGCAGGCGTTCCCATCCTATGGCTACACCTTC. It codes for CASSTQAFPSYGYTF.

This chain joins TRBV4-1 and TRBJ2-5, with 8 bases that match TRBD2. The CDR3 has 17 residues. Germline values: CDR1 MGHRA, CDR2 YSYEKL. The V and J ends lost 2 bases and 4 bases, in that order; junction bases with no gene match: 12. The CDR3 loop is CASSQTGPRGGLETQYF. CDR3 nucleotides: TGCGCCAGCAGCCAAACCGGACCACGGGGGGGCCTAGAGACCCAGTACTTC.

The chain has TRBV9 and TRBJ1-3, with D uncertain. This CDR3 spans 14 amino acids. V lost 2 bases and J lost 4, with 10 bases in between. Germline lookup yields CDR1 SGDLS and CDR2 YYNGEE. The CDR3 loop reads CASSVYVTGNTIYF. Written as DNA, the CDR3 is TGTGCCAGCAGCGTTTATGTAACAGGAAACACCATATATTTT.

V is TRBV7-2 and J is TRBJ2-1; D perhaps matches TRBD1 (5 bases). This CDR3 contains 16 residues. Germline lookup yields CDR1 SGHTA and CDR2 FQGNSA. V was shortened by 6 bases and J by 0 bases, with 15 bases between the two germline ends. CDR3: CASRATGRLSYNEQFF. The CDR3 DNA is TGTGCCAGCAGAGCAACAGGCAGACTCTCCTACAATGAGCAGTTCTTC.

The chain has TRBV5-1 and TRBJ1-4; 7 nucleotides align to TRBD1. With 2 bases clipped from V and 8 bases from J, the junction kept 9 bases outside the gene matches. There are 15 residues in the CDR3. CDR1 and CDR2 from the germline V gene are SGHRS and YFSETQ. CDR3 sequence: CASSFSGDSTEKLFF. The CDR3 DNA reads TGCGCCAGCAGCTTTTCCGGGGACAGCACGGAAAAACTGTTTTTT.

In this sample, this clone turned up a few times. This rearrangement joins TRBV9 to TRBJ1-2; D remains unclear. The CDR3 totals 14 residues. The V end was cut by 0 bases, the J end by 2 bases, with 8 bases between. Per germline, CDR1 SGDLS and CDR2 YYNGEE. In DNA form, the CDR3 reads TGTGCCAGCAGCGTAGAAGGCGGAAACTATGGCTACACCTTC. Encoded protein: CASSVEGGNYGYTF.

The chain links TRBV28 to TRBJ1-2; D call uncertain. There are 14 residues in the CDR3. The V and J ends lost 2 bases and 2 bases respectively, with 9 bases between them. From germline, CDR1 is MDHEN and CDR2 SYDVKM. CDR3 nucleotides: TGTGCCAGCAGTTTAAGGGAGAAGAACTATGGCTACACCTTC. Protein: CASSLREKNYGYTF.

The chain is built from TRBV4-1 and TRBJ1-4; D remains unclear. The V end was cut by 0 bases, the J end by 9 bases, with 8 bases between. The CDR3 contains 13 residues. CDR1 and CDR2 (germline): MGHRA, YSYEKL. The CDR3: CASSQDNSQKLFF. The CDR3, as DNA: TGCGCCAGCAGCCAAGATAACAGCCAAAAACTGTTTTTT.

This chain connects TRBV6-1 to TRBJ1-3; 7 nucleotides line up with TRBD1. This CDR3 has 18 residues. V was pared by 4 bases and J by 2 bases, with 14 bases of the junction left unmatched. CDR1 MNHNS and CDR2 SASEGT come from the germline V gene. CDR3 DNA sequence: TGTGCCAGCAGTGGACAGGGAATGCTACGAGGTGCTGGAAACACCATATATTTT. It encodes CASSGQGMLRGAGNTIYF.

The rearrangement links TRBV12-3 or TRBV12-4 to TRBJ1-1, with 7 positions matching TRBD1. The CDR3 is 13 amino acids. V lost 5 bases and J lost 4; bases outside the gene matches: 4. Written as DNA, the CDR3 is TGTGCCAGCAGTACGTACAGGGGCACTGAAGCTTTCTTT. It specifies CASSTYRGTEAFF.

J is TRBJ2-5 and V is TRBV9; D gene uncertain. The CDR3 spans 14 residues. Looked up from germline, CDR1 is SGDLS and CDR2 is YYNGEE. V was trimmed by 0 bases and J by 4 bases, leaving 10 bases between them. DNA of the CDR3: TGTGCCAGCAGCGTAGAAGTGGGCGCAGAGACCCAGTACTTC. Protein product: CASSVEVGAETQYF.

This clone was seen a handful of times. Other DNA sequences in the same sample also yield this CDR3. The rearrangement uses TRBV7-2 and TRBJ2-1, with 7 bases that match TRBD1. This CDR3 contains 15 residues. V lost 1 base to trimming and J lost 1 base; unmatched junction nucleotides: 1. Germline V gives CDR1 SGHTA, CDR2 FQGNSA. The CDR3 sequence: CASSLEGASYNEQFF. The CDR3 DNA reads TGTGCCAGCAGCTTAGAGGGGGCGTCCTACAATGAGCAGTTCTTC.

This clone was recorded a few times. CDR3 sequence (DNA): TGTGCCATTAAGCGGGGTGGGGAGCAGTACTTC. Translating gives CAIKRGGEQYF. V gene TRBV7-9 combines with J gene TRBJ2-7; 7 bases align to TRBD2. With V trimmed by 10 bases and J by 7 bases, 7 bases remained unmatched. Germline V gene sequence: CDR1 SEHNR, CDR2 FQNEAQ (reference sequence). This CDR3 has 11 amino acids.

This rearrangement joins TRBV4-2 to TRBJ2-7; 10 bases match TRBD1. The CDR3 extends over 16 amino acids. Trimming at V came to 0 bases and at J to 0 bases, leaving 2 bases not matched to a gene. In germline, CDR1 is LGHNA, CDR2 YNFKEQ. CDR3 sequence: CASSQEGTGDSYEQYF. CDR3 nucleotide sequence: TGTGCCAGCAGCCAAGAGGGGACAGGGGACTCCTACGAGCAGTACTTC.

The chain combines TRBV19 with TRBJ1-5; 10 nucleotides align to TRBD1. CDR3 length: 15 amino acids. CDR1 is LNHDA, CDR2 SQIVND, per germline (reference sequence). V gave up 4 bases and J gave up 7 bases; unmatched junction bases: 7. The CDR3 here is CASSRDRGREQPQHF. CDR3 nucleotide sequence: TGTGCCAGTAGTAGGGACAGGGGAAGAGAACAGCCCCAGCATTTT.

This clone has a single count. Different DNA sequences within this sample yield the same CDR3. This chain joins TRBV5-1 and TRBJ1-1; 7 positions agree with TRBD1. This CDR3 has 13 amino acids. CDR1 SGHRS and CDR2 YFSETQ come from the germline V gene. V lost 4 bases to trimming and J lost 3 bases; unmatched junction nucleotides: 3. The CDR3 region is CASSPRGDTEAFF. The CDR3 DNA follows: TGCGCCAGCAGCCCCAGGGGGGACACTGAAGCTTTCTTT.

V gene TRBV2 combines with J gene TRBJ2-7; D possibly corresponds to TRBD2 (6 bases). The V gene's germline CDR1 is SNHLY and CDR2 FYNNEI. Trimming took 6 bases from V and 2 from J, leaving 14 bases between them. The CDR3 is 14 amino acids. The CDR3 is CASRLGGGAYEQYF. The CDR3 bases are TGTGCCAGCAGGCTGGGCGGAGGGGCCTACGAGCAGTACTTC.

The chain couples TRBV5-1 to TRBJ2-3; possible D gene TRBD2, 6 bases. With 2 bases removed from V and 4 bases from J, the gap between germline ends came to 8 bases. This CDR3 is 13 amino acids long. Germline V gene data show CDR1 as SGHRS and CDR2 as YFSETQ. CDR3 nucleotides: TGCGCCAGCAGCTTAAGGGAGGCAGATACGCAGTATTTT. This codes for CASSLREADTQYF.

The chain uses TRBV28 and TRBJ2-2, with 10 bases fitting TRBD1. CDR1 and CDR2 from the germline V gene are MDHEN and SYDVKM. V shed 6 bases, J shed 5 bases, and the junction held 6 bases outside the gene matches. This CDR3 is built from 15 residues. The CDR3: CASSAPGQGTGELFF. CDR3 nucleotides: TGTGCCAGCAGCGCCCCGGGACAGGGGACCGGGGAGCTGTTTTTT.

V and J are TRBV6-5 and TRBJ1-2; D ambiguous. Looked up from germline, CDR1 is MNHEY and CDR2 is SVGAGI. CDR3 length equals 13 residues. Deletions cut 6 bases from V and 8 bases from J, with 16 bases between. The CDR3 here is CASSAKVGEGYTF. Written as DNA, the CDR3 is TGTGCCAGCAGCGCAAAGGTCGGGGAAGGCTACACCTTC.

A single count supports this clone. The gene calls are TRBV5-1 and TRBJ1-4, with TRBD1 matching over 9 bases. The CDR3 is made up of 15 amino acids. The ends lost 0 bases at V and 6 bases at J; junction bases unmatched: 3. Per the germline V gene, CDR1 is SGHRS and CDR2 is YFSETQ. For the CDR3, the DNA is TGCGCCAGCAGCTTGGACAGGGGGCGTTATGAAAAACTGTTTTTT. Its translation: CASSLDRGRYEKLFF.

About this clone: This same CDR3 is encoded by further DNA sequences in the sample. This sequence joins TRBV5-4 and TRBJ1-6, with 7 bases matching TRBD1. CDR3 length: 15 amino acids. Germline V gene data show CDR1 as SGHNT and CDR2 as YYREEE (reference sequence). V was pared by 0 bases and J by 7 bases, with 4 bases of the junction left unmatched. The CDR3 DNA reads as TGTGCCAGCAGCTTGGGGACAGGTTCCAATTCACCCCTCCACTTT. Residues: CASSLGTGSNSPLHF.